This T cell receptor (beta chain) stems from a study of blood T cell repertoires in COVID-19. Study background: Researchers got acute and convalescent COVID-19 samples from the United States, Italy and Spain. From T cells, B-cell-depleted T cells, or PBMCs came the material, which was cDNA or gDNA.

As originally analysed: Estimated nucleated cell counts came from reference gene primer amplification. The table came from immunoSEQ multiplex PCR; TCRdb's copy has only in-frame clones and leaves some out. That table supplies the V and J calls and clone size; D and trimming were determined from the DNA. The top ten hold 4.5% to 5.5% of the sample, which has about 77,000 clones, 75% to 90% seen once. Germline CDR1 reads SGHKS; CDR2 reads YYEKEE (reference sequence). The germline V and J ends were trimmed by 3 bases and 6 bases, with 24 bases remaining between them. This CDR3 contains 18 residues. The genes are TRBV5-5 and TRBJ1-4, with D possibly being TRBD1 (5 bases). This sequence was found in a woman in her seventies with acute or convalescent COVID-19. Sequenced material: peripheral blood. CDR3 nucleotides: TGTGCCAGCAGCTCGACCCCTTTTGGGGTATGGGGGGATGAAAAACTGTTTTTT. Encoded protein: CASSSTPFGVWGDEKLFF.